One and the same sample provided the 16 T cell receptor beta chains below, sequenced in a study of blood T cell repertoires in COVID-19. Generated by immunoSEQ multiplex PCR, the TCRdb table keeps only in-frame clones and is missing some. The sample contains 140,000 or so clones, around 83% of which appear only once. The sample was peripheral blood. Receptors were obtained from a man in his sixties with active or convalescent COVID-19.

This sequence joins TRBV15 and TRBJ2-7; 7 bases align to TRBD1. This CDR3 is 15 amino acids long. Germline V gene sequence: CDR1 LNHNV, CDR2 YYDKDF (reference sequence). J lost 2 bases, V lost 4 bases, and 8 bases had no gene match. The CDR3 sequence: CATSKWTGEPYEQYF. DNA of the CDR3: TGTGCCACCAGCAAATGGACAGGTGAACCCTACGAGCAGTACTTC.

The chain couples TRBV3-1 (or the pseudogene TRBV3-2) to TRBJ2-1; D not certain. V lost 1 base and J lost 7, with 8 bases in between. Germline assignment: CDR1 LGHDT and CDR2 YNNKEL (reference sequence). The CDR3 consists of 13 residues. DNA for the CDR3: TGTGCCAGCAGCCAAGGATCCCGGAATGAGCAGTTCTTC. This codes for CASSQGSRNEQFF.

The genes are TRBV5-1 and TRBJ1-1, with D hard to call. The CDR3 is 14 amino acids. V dropped 3 bases and J dropped 0 bases, with 9 bases sitting between them. Per the germline V gene, CDR1 is SGHRS and CDR2 is YFSETQ. The CDR3 DNA follows: TGCGCCAGCAGCTCAACAACAGTGAACACTGAAGCTTTCTTT. It encodes CASSSTTVNTEAFF. The full variable domain, in which reference TRBV5-1 and TRBJ1-1 provide the parts outside the CDR3, is KAGVTQTPRYLIKTRGQQVTLSCSPISGHRSVSWYQQTPGQGLQFLFEYFSETQRNKGNFPGRFSGRQFSNSRSEMNVSTLELGDSALYLCASSSTTVNTEAFFGQGTRLTVV.

The V gene is TRBV20-1, the J gene TRBJ2-5, with D perhaps TRBD1 (6 bases). The germline V gene encodes CDR1 DFQATT and CDR2 SNEGSKA (reference sequence). This CDR3 comprises 17 residues. The V and J ends lost 3 bases and 3 bases respectively, with 23 bases between them. CDR3: CSASRGATGTRKETQYF. As DNA, the CDR3 is TGCAGTGCTAGTAGGGGCGCCACTGGGACACGAAAAGAGACCCAGTACTTC.

The V gene is TRBV13, the J gene TRBJ2-1; 11 bases map to TRBD2. The CDR3 is 18 residues long. Germline V gene data show CDR1 as PRHDT and CDR2 as FYEKMQ (reference sequence). The trim removed 2 bases at V and 4 bases at J, leaving 10 bases unmatched. CDR3 nucleotide sequence: TGTGCCAGCAGCTTATTGTCGACTAGCGGGAATAAGTACAATGAGCAGTTCTTC. Protein: CASSLLSTSGNKYNEQFF.

This chain connects TRBV5-1 to TRBJ2-2, with 9 bases identical to TRBD1. V was pared by 4 bases and J by 6 bases, with 7 bases of the junction left unmatched. CDR3 length: 15 amino acids. CDR1 and CDR2 (germline): SGHRS, YFSETQ. The DNA of the CDR3 is TGCGCCAGCAGCCTCGGGACAGGGTTCCCCGGGGAGCTGTTTTTT. Translated, it gives CASSLGTGFPGELFF.

This rearrangement joins TRBV18 to TRBJ1-1, with 12 bases matching TRBD1. The length of the CDR3 is 15 residues. Germline lookup yields CDR1 KGHSH and CDR2 LQKENI. With V trimmed by 4 bases and J by 5 bases, 5 bases remained unmatched. The CDR3 sequence: CASSQGQGAMTEAFF. DNA of the CDR3: TGTGCCAGCTCACAGGGACAGGGGGCGATGACTGAAGCTTTCTTT.

The sample holds a few counts of this clone. The chain employs TRBV5-4 and TRBJ2-7, with no clear D. Trimming stripped 3 bases from V and 1 base from J, with 8 bases between. Germline V gene sequence: CDR1 SGHNT, CDR2 YYREEE (reference sequence). The CDR3 runs to 13 residues. CDR3 amino acids: CASSSYPSYEQYV. The CDR3 DNA follows: TGTGCCAGCAGCTCCTACCCTTCCTACGAGCAGTACGTC.

The J gene is TRBJ2-2, the V gene TRBV5-4; 7 bases are shared with TRBD1. Trimming removed 2 bases from V and 0 bases from J; junction bases left unmatched: 1. The CDR3 runs to 15 residues. Germline V gene sequence: CDR1 SGHNT, CDR2 YYREEE (reference sequence). The CDR3 sequence is CASSLGTANTGELFF. CDR3 DNA sequence: TGTGCCAGCAGCTTAGGGACAGCGAACACCGGGGAGCTGTTTTTT.

V is TRBV5-1 and J is TRBJ1-4; the D is unclear. The CDR3 is 15 amino acids. Between the trimmed V and J ends, which lost 0 bases and 8 bases, there was a span of 14 bases. Looked up from germline, CDR1 is SGHRS and CDR2 is YFSETQ. The chain's CDR3 is CASSLAYVKEEKLFF. The CDR3 DNA reads as TGCGCCAGCAGCTTGGCATACGTTAAGGAGGAAAAACTGTTTTTT.

This chain links TRBV11-3 with TRBJ2-3, with D possibly TRBD2 on 6 matching bases. The CDR3 has 15 amino acids. CDR1 is SGHNT and CDR2 is YENEEA in the germline V gene. V was shortened by 2 bases and J by 3 bases, with 12 bases between the two germline ends. This chain's CDR3 is CASSLRAGGTDTQYF. In DNA, the CDR3 is TGTGCCAGCAGCTTAAGAGCGGGTGGGACAGATACGCAGTATTTT. Together with reference TRBV11-3 and TRBJ2-3, the CDR3 gives the full variable domain: EAGVVQSPRYKIIEKKQPVAFWCNPISGHNTLYWYLQNLGQGPELLIRYENEEAVDDSQLPKDRFSAERLKGVDSTLKIQPAELGDSAVYLCASSLRAGGTDTQYFGPGTRLTVL.

About this clone: Other DNA variants within this sample encode the same CDR3. Here the CDR3 reads CASSSGDEAFF. CDR3 coding DNA: TGTGCCAGCTCATCCGGGGATGAAGCTTTCTTT. V gene TRBV18 combines with J gene TRBJ1-1; D remains ambiguous. CDR1 is KGHSH and CDR2 is LQKENI in the germline V gene. V shed 5 bases and J shed 7 bases, with 8 bases lying between them. CDR3 length: 11 residues.

The V gene is TRBV7-6, the J gene TRBJ2-3; the D is unclear. The germline V and J ends were trimmed by 0 bases and 3 bases, with 13 bases remaining between them. The length of the CDR3 is 16 residues. The germline V gene has CDR1 SGHVS and CDR2 FNYEAQ. The chain's CDR3 is CASSLAPVGLTDTQYF. As DNA, the CDR3 is TGTGCCAGCAGCTTAGCCCCTGTTGGGCTTACAGATACGCAGTATTTT.

CDR3 nucleotide sequence: TGCGCCAGCAGCCAAGACCCAGATAACCAAGAGACCCAGTACTTC. As protein: CASSQDPDNQETQYF. V is TRBV4-1 and J is TRBJ2-5; D is unclear. Trimming shortened V by 0 bases and J by 0 bases, and 8 bases separated the two germline ends. The CDR3 loop spans 15 amino acids. Germline V lookup: CDR1 MGHRA, CDR2 YSYEKL.

This clone was detected once. CDR3 sequence (DNA): TGTGCCAGCAGTTACCGACAGGGTGACACTGAAGCTTTCTTT. Residues: CASSYRQGDTEAFF. The chain links TRBV6-2 or TRBV6-3 to TRBJ1-1, with 7 bases matching TRBD1. This CDR3 contains 14 residues. Germline lookup yields CDR1 MNHEY and CDR2 SVGEGT. V lost 2 bases, J lost 3 bases, and 3 bases stayed unmatched.

In nucleotides, the CDR3 is TGCGCCAGCAGCTTGGGAGTAGCGGGCCACTTCACAGATACGCAGTATTTT. This encodes CASSLGVAGHFTDTQYF. V is TRBV5-1 and J is TRBJ2-3; 7 bases agree with TRBD2. Germline CDR1 reads SGHRS; CDR2 reads YFSETQ. The CDR3 contains 17 residues. V gave up 0 bases and J gave up 2 bases; unmatched junction bases: 9. The full variable domain, with the rest looked up from reference TRBV5-1 and TRBJ2-3, is KAGVTQTPRYLIKTRGQQVTLSCSPISGHRSVSWYQQTPGQGLQFLFEYFSETQRNKGNFPGRFSGRQFSNSRSEMNVSTLELGDSALYLCASSLGVAGHFTDTQYFGPGTRLTVL.